This T cell receptor beta chain was found in a study of blood T cell repertoires in COVID-19. In germline, CDR1 is SNHLY, CDR2 FYNNEI. V was pared by 6 bases and J by 0 bases, with 11 bases of the junction left unmatched. The length of the CDR3 is 18 residues. Per the original data handling: Amplifying reference gene primers gave estimates of nucleated cell counts. Generated by immunoSEQ multiplex PCR, the TCRdb table keeps only in-frame clones and is missing some. V and J calls and clone size follow that table, whereas D and trimming were derived from the DNA. This sample has about 240,000 clones, with roughly four fifths found just once.

This TCR derives from a woman of 80 years or more with acute or convalescent COVID-19. Specimen: peripheral blood. The rearrangement joins TRBV2 to TRBJ2-6; 7 bases are a match to TRBD1. CDR3 in DNA: TGTGCCAGCAGGCCCGGGACAGCAAGGAGCTCTGGGGCCAACGTCCTGACTTTC. Translating gives CASRPGTARSSGANVLTF. Full variable domain (remainder filled in from reference TRBV2 and TRBJ2-6): EPEVTQTPSHQVTQMGQEVILRCVPISNHLYFYWYRQILGQKVEFLVSFYNNEISEKSEIFDDQFSVERPDGSNFTLKIRSTKLEDSAMYFCASRPGTARSSGANVLTFGAGSRLTVL.